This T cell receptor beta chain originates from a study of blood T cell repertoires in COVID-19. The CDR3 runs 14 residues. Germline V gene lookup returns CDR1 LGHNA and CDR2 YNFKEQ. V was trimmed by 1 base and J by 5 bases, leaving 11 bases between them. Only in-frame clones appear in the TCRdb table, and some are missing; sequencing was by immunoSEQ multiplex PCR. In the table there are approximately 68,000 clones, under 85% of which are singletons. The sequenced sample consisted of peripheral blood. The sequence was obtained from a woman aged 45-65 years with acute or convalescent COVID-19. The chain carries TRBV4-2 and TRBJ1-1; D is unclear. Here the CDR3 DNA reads TGTGCCAGCAGCCAAGGGGCCGGAGGGACTGAAGCTTTCTTT. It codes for CASSQGAGGTEAFF.